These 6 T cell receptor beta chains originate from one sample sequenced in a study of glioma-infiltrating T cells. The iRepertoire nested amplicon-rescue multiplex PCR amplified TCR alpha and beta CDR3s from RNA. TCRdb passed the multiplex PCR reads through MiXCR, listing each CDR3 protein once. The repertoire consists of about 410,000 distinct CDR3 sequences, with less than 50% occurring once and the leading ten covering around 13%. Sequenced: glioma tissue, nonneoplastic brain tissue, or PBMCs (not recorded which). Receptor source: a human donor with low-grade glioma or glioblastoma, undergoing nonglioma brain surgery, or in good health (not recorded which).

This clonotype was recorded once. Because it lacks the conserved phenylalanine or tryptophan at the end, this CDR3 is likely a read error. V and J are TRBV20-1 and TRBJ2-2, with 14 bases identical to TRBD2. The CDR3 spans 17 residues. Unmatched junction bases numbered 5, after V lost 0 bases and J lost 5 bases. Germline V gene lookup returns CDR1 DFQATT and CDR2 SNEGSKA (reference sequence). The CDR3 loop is CSARDLGLAGVTGELFI. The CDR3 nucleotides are TGCAGTGCTAGAGATCTGGGACTAGCGGGAGTAACCGGGGAGCTGTTTATT.

The CDR3 sequence: CASSPLEEDTQYF. For the CDR3, the DNA is TGTGCCAGCTCACCACTTGAAGAGGATACGCAGTATTTT. The chain is built from TRBV18 and TRBJ2-3; D is unclear. Trimming removed 1 base at V and 6 bases at J, with 8 bases between. Germline V gives CDR1 KGHSH, CDR2 LQKENI. This CDR3 has 13 amino acids. The full variable domain, its missing parts supplied by reference TRBV18 and TRBJ2-3, is NAGVMQNPRHLVRRRGQEARLRCSPMKGHSHVYWYRQLPEEGLKFMVYLQKENIIDESGMPKERFSAEFPKEGPSILRIQQVVRGDSAAYFCASSPLEEDTQYFGPGTRLTVL.

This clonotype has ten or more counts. The CDR3 bases are TGTGCCAGCAGTTTATTTGGCGCCTACAATGAGCAGTTCTTC. It translates to CASSLFGAYNEQFF. The genes are TRBV28 and TRBJ2-1; D is unclear. Germline V gives CDR1 MDHEN, CDR2 SYDVKM. Trimming shortened V by 1 base and J by 2 bases, and 6 bases separated the two germline ends. The CDR3 is 14 amino acids.

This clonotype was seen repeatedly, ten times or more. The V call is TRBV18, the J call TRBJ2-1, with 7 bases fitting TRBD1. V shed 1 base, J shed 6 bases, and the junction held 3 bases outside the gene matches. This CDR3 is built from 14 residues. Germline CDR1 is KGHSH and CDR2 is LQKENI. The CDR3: CASSPRQGVNEQFF. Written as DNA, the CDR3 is TGTGCCAGCTCACCACGGCAGGGGGTCAATGAGCAGTTCTTC. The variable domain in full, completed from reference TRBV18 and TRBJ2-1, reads NAGVMQNPRHLVRRRGQEARLRCSPMKGHSHVYWYRQLPEEGLKFMVYLQKENIIDESGMPKERFSAEFPKEGPSILRIQQVVRGDSAAYFCASSPRQGVNEQFFGPGTRLTVL.

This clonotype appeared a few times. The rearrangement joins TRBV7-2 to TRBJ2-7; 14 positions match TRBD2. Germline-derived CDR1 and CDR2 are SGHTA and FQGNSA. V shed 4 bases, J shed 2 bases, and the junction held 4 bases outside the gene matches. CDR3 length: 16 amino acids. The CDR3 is CASSSLTSGRAYEQYF. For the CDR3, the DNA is TGTGCCAGCAGCTCTTTGACTAGCGGGAGGGCCTACGAGCAGTACTTC.

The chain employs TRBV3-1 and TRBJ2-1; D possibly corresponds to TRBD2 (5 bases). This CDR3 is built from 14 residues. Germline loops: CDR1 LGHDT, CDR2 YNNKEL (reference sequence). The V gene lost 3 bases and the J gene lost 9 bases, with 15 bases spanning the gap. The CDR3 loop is CASSHLASSVEQFF. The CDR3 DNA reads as TGTGCCAGCAGCCATCTCGCTAGTAGCGTTGAGCAGTTCTTC.